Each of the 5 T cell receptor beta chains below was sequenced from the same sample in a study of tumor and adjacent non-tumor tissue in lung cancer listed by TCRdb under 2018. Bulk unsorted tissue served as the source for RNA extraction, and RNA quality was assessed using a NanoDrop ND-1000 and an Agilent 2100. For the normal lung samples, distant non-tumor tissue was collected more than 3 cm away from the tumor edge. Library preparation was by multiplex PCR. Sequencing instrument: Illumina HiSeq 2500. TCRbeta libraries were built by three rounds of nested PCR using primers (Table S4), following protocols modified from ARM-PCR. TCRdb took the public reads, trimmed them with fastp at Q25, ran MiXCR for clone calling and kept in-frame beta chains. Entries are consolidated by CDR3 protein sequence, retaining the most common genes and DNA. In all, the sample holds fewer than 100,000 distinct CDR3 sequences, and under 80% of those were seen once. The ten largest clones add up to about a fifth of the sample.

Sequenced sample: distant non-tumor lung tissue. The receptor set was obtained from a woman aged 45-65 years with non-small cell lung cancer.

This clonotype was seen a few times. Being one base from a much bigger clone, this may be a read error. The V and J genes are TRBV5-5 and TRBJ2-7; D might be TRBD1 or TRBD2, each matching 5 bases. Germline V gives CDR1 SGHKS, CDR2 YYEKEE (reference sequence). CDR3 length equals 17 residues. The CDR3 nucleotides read TGTGACAGCAGCTTTTTCGAGGGGTACGGAGGCCACTACGAGCAGTACTTC. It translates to CDSSFFEGYGGHYEQYF.

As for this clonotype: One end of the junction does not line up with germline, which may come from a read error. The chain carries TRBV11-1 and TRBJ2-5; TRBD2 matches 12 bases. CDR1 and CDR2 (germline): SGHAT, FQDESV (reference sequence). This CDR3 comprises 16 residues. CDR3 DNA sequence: TGTGCTAGCAGCTCCGGACTAGCGGGGAGACAAGAGACCCAGTACTTC. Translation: CASSSGLAGRQETQYF.

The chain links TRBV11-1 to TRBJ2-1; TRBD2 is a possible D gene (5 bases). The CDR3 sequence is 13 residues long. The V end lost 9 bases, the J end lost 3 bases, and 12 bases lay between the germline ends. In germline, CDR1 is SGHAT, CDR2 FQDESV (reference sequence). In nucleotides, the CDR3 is TGTGCCAGTAGCGCCTCTGACTACAATGAGCAGTTCTTC. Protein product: CASSASDYNEQFF.

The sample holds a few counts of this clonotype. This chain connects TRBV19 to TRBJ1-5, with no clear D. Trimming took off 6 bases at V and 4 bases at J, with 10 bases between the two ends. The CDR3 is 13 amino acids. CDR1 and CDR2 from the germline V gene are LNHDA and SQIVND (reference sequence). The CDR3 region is CASSLEFNQPQHF. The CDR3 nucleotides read TGTGCCAGTAGCCTAGAATTTAATCAGCCCCAGCATTTT. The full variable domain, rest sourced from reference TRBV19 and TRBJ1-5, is DGGITQSPKYLFRKEGQNVTLSCEQNLNHDAMYWYRQDPGQGLRLIYYSQIVNDFQKGDIAEGYSVSREKKESFPLTVTSAQKNPTAFYLCASSLEFNQPQHFGDGTRLSIL.

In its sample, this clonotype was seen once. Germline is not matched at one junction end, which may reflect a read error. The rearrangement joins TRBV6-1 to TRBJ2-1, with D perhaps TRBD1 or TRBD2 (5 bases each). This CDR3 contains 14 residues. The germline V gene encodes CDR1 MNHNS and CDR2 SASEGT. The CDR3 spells CANSEGEEGDEQFF. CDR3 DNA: TGTGCCAACAGTGAAGGGGAAGAGGGAGACGAGCAGTTCTTC.